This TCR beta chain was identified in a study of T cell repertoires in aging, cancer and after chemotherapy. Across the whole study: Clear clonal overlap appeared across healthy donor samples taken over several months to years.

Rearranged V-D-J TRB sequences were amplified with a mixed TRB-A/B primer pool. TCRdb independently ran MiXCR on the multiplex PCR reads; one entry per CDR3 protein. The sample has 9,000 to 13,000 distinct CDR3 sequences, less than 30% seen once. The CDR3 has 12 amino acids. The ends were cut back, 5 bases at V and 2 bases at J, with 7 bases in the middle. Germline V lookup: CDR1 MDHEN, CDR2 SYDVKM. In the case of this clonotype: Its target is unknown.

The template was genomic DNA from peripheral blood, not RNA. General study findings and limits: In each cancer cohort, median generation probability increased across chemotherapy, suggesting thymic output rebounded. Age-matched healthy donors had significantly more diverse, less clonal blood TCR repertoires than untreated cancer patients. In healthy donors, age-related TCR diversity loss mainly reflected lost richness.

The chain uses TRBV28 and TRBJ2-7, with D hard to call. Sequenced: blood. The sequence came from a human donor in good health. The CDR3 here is CASSVAPYEQYF. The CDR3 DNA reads TGTGCCAGCAGTGTGGCCCCCTACGAGCAGTACTTC.